This TCR beta chain emerged from a study of response to subunit inactivated influenza vaccine. TCRdb ran MiXCR on the RT-PCR reads and lists one entry per CDR3 protein. The sample lists under 550,000 distinct CDR3 sequences; approximately 7.6% were seen once. Study-wide points: Each seasonal influenza vaccination, the authors suggested, recruits few new T cells.

On this clonotype: Its antigen remains unidentified.

V dropped 4 bases and J dropped 0 bases, with 8 bases sitting between them. Germline V lookup: CDR1 SEHNR, CDR2 FQNEAQ (reference sequence). There are 14 residues in the CDR3. The chain combines TRBV7-9 with TRBJ2-3; no clear D. The specimen comprised PBMCs from blood, sampled 23 months after vaccination. The sequence derives from a man between 50 and 69 years old who received an inactivated influenza vaccine. CDR3 nucleotide sequence: TGTGCCAGCAGCTCAGCGACAAGCACAGATACGCAGTATTTT. Its protein product is CASSSATSTDTQYF.